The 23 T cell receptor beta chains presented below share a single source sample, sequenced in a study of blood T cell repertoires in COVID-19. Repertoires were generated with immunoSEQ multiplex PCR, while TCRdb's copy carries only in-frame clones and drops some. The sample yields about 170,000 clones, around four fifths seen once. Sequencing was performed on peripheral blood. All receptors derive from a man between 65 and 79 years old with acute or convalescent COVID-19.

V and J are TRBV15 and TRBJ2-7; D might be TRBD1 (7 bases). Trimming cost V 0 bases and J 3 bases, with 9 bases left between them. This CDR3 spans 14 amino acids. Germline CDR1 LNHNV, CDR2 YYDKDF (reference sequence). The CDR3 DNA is TGTGCCACCAGCAGAGATCAGGGGGGCTACGAGCAGTACTTC. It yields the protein CATSRDQGGYEQYF.

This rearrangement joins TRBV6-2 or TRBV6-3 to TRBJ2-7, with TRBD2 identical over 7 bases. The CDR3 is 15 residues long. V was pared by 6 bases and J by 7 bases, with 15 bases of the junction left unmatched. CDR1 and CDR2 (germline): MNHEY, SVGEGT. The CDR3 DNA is TGTGCCAGCAGCCAAGGAGCCGTCTGGGGGGGGGAGCAGTACTTC. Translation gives CASSQGAVWGGEQYF.

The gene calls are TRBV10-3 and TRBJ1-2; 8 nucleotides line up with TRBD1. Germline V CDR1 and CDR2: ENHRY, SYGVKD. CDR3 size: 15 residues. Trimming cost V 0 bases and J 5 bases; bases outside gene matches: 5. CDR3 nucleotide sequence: TGTGCCATCAGTGAGTCCCAGGGGGCGGGATATGGCTACACCTTC. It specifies CAISESQGAGYGYTF.

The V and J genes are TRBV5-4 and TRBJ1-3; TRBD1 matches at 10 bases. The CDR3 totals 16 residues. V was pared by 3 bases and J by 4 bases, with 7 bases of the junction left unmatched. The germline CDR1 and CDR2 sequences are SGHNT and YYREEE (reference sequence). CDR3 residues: CASSSRQGAKGNTIYF. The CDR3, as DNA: TGTGCCAGCAGCTCAAGACAGGGGGCGAAAGGAAACACCATATATTTT.

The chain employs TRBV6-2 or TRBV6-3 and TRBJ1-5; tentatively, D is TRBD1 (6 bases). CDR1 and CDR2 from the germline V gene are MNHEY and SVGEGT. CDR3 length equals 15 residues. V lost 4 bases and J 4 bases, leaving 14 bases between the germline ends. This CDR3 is CASSSIRDTNQPQHF. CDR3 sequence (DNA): TGTGCCAGCAGTTCGATCCGGGACACAAATCAGCCCCAGCATTTT.

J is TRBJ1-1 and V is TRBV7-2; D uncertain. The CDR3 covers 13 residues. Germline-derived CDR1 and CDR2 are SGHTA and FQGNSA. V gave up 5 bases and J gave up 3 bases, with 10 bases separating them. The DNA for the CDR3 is TGTGCCAGCAGCAACTCAGGATACACTGAAGCTTTCTTT. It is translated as CASSNSGYTEAFF.

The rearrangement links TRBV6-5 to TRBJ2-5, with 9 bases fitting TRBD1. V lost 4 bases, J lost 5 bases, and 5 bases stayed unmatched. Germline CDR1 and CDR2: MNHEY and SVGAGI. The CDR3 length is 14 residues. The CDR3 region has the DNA TGTGCCAGCAGTTCCACAGGGGGCCGGGAGACCCAGTACTTC. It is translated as CASSSTGGRETQYF.

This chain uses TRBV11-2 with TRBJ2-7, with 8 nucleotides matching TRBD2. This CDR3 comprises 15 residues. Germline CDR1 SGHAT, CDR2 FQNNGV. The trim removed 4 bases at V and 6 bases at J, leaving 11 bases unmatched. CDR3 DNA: TGTGCCAGCAGCTCCTCGGGACGGGGGGGAACCGAGCAGTACTTC. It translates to CASSSSGRGGTEQYF. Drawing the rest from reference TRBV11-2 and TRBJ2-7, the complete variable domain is EAGVAQSPRYKIIEKRQSVAFWCNPISGHATLYWYQQILGQGPKLLIQFQNNGVVDDSQLPKDRFSAERLKGVDSTLKIQPAKLEDSAVYLCASSSSGRGGTEQYFGPGTRLTVT.

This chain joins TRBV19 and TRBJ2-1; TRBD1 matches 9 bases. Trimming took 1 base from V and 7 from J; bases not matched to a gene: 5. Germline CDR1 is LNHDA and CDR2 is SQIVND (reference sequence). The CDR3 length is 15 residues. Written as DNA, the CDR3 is TGTGCCAGTAGTATAGGGACAGGGGTGAAGAATGAGCAGTTCTTC. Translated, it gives CASSIGTGVKNEQFF.

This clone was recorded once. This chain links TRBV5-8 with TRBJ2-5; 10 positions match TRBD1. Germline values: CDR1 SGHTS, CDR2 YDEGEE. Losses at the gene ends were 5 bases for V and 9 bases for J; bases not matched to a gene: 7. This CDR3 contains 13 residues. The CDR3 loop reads CASRTGTGEAQYF. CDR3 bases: TGTGCCAGCAGAACCGGGACAGGGGAGGCCCAGTACTTC.

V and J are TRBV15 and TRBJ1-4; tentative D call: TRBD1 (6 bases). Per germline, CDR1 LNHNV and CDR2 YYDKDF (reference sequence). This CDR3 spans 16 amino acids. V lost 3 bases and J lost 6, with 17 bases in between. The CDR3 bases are TGTGCCACCAGCAGCTACCATGGGGGCGGAGATGAAAAACTGTTTTTT. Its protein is CATSSYHGGGDEKLFF.

The CDR3 is CASTTSGRAVYEQYF. In nucleotides, the CDR3 is TGTGCCAGCACGACTAGCGGGAGGGCCGTGTACGAGCAGTACTTC. The rearrangement uses TRBV2 and TRBJ2-7; 14 bases fit TRBD2. The CDR3 covers 15 residues. Germline CDR1 SNHLY, CDR2 FYNNEI. Trimming took 7 bases from V and 4 from J; bases not matched to a gene: 6.

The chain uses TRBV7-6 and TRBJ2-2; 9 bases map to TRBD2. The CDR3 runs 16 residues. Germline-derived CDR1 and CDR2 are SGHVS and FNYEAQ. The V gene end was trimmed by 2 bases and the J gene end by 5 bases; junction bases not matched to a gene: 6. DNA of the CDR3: TGTGCCAGCAGCTTATTTGTAGCGGGAGATACCGGGGAGCTGTTTTTT. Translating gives CASSLFVAGDTGELFF.

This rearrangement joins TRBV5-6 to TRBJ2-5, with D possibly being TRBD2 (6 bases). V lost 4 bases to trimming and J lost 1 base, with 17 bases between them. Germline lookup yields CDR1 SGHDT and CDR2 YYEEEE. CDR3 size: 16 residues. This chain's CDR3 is CASSPLGGSTQETQYF. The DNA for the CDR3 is TGTGCCAGCAGCCCCTTGGGGGGATCTACCCAAGAGACCCAGTACTTC. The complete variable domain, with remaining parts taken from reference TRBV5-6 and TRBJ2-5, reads DAGVTQSPTHLIKTRGQQVTLRCSPKSGHDTVSWYQQALGQGPQFIFQYYEEEERQRGNFPDRFSGHQFPNYSSELNVNALLLGDSALYLCASSPLGGSTQETQYFGPGTRLLVL.

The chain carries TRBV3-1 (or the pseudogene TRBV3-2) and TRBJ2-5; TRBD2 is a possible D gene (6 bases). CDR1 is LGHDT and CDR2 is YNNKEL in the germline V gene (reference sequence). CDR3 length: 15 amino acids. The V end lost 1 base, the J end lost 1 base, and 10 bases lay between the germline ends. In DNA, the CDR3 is TGTGCCAGCAGCCAAGGCGGGGCGACCCAAGAGACCCAGTACTTC. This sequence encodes CASSQGGATQETQYF.

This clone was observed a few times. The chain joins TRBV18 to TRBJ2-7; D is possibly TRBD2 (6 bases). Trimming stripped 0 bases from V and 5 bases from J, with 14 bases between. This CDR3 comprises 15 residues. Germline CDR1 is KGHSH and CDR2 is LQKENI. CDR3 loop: CASSPPYRRVHEQYF. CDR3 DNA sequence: TGTGCCAGCTCACCACCCTATAGGAGGGTACACGAGCAGTACTTC.

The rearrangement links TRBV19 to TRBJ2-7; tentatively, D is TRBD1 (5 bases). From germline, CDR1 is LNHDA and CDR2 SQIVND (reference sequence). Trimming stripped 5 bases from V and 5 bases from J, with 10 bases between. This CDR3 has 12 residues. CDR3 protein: CASSAQGNEQYF. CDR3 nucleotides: TGTGCCAGTAGTGCTCAGGGTAACGAGCAGTACTTC.

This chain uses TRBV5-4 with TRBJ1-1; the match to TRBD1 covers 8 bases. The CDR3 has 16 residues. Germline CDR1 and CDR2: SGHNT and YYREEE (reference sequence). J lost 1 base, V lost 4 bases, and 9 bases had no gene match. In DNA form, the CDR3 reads TGTGCCAGCAGCAAAACCGGGACAGGATCGAACACTGAAGCTTTCTTT. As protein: CASSKTGTGSNTEAFF.

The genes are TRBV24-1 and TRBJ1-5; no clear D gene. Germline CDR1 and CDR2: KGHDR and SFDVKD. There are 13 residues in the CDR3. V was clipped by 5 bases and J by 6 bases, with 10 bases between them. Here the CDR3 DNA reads TGTGCCACCAGTGCCCTTGAGGGTCAGCCCCAGCATTTT. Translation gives CATSALEGQPQHF.

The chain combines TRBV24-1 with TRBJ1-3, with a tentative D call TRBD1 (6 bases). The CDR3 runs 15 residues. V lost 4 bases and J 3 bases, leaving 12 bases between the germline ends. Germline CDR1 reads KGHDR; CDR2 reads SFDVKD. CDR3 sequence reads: CATSDSGTLGNTIYF. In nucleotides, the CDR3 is TGTGCCACCAGTGACTCCGGGACACTTGGAAACACCATATATTTT.

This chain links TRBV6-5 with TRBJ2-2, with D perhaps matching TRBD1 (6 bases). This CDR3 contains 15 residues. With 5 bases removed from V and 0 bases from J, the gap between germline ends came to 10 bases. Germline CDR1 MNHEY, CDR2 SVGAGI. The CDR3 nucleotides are TGTGCCAGCAGTCAGGGACATTCGAACACCGGGGAGCTGTTTTTT. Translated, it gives CASSQGHSNTGELFF.

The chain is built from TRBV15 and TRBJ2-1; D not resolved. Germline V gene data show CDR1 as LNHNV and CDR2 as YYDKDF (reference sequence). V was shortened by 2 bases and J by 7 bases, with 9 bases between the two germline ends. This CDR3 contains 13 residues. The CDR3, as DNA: TGTGCCACCAGCAGAAGCCTGGAGAATGAGCAGTTCTTC. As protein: CATSRSLENEQFF.

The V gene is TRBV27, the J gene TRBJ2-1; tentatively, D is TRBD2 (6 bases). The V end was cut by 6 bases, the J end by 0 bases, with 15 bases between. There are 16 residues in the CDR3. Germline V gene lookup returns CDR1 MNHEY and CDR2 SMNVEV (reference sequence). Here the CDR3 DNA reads TGTGCCAGCAGGCTTTTTGGGGGGAGCTCCTACAATGAGCAGTTCTTC. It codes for CASRLFGGSSYNEQFF.